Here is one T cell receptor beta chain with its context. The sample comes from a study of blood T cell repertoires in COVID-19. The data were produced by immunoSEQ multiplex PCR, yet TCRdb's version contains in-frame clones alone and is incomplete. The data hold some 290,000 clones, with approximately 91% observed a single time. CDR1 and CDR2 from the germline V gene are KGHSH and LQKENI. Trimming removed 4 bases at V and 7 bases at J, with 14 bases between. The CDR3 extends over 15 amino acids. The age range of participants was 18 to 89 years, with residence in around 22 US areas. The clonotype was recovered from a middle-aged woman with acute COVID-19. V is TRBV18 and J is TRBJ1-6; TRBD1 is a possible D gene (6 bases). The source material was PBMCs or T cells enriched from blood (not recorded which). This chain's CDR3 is CASSRIQGSNSPLHF. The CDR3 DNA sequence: TGTGCCAGCTCACGAATACAGGGTAGCAATTCACCCCTCCACTTT.